This T cell receptor beta chain originates from a study of T cells in Graves' hyperthyroidism and ophthalmopathy. Authors of the study amplified TCR beta CDR3 regions from RNA transcripts. Initially, a first-round RT-PCR of the TCR CDR3 employed the HTBI primer set. TCRdb re-derived calls from the multiplex PCR reads in MiXCR, one entry per CDR3 protein. Of hundreds of thousands of distinct CDR3 sequences detected, 45% appear once; the ten largest clones hold less than 9%. There are 13 residues in the CDR3. Trimming took off 7 bases at V and 0 bases at J, with 8 bases between the two ends. CDR1 and CDR2 from the germline V gene are SGHTS and YDEGEE.

The sequence derives from an adult man with Graves' disease, either hyperthyroidism or ophthalmopathy (not recorded which). The chain has TRBV5-8 and TRBJ1-5; the D is unclear. The sequenced material came from peripheral blood or thyroid tissue (not recorded which). The DNA for the CDR3 is TGTGCCAGCCTCGGATTTAGCAATCAGCCCCAGCATTTT. It translates to CASLGFSNQPQHF.